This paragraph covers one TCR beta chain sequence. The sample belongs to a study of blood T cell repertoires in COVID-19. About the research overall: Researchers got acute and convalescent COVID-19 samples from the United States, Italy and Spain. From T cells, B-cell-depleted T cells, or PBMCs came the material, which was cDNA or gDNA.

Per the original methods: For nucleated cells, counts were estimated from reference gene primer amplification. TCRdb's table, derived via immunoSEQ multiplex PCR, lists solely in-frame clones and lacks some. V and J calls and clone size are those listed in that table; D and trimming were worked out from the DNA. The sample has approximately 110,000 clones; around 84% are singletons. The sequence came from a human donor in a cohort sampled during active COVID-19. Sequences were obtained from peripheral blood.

DNA of the CDR3: TGTGCCAGCAGCGGGCCAGGGGGATCCCTCCTTGAAAAACTGTTTTTT. It is translated as CASSGPGGSLLEKLFF. The rearrangement joins TRBV5-6 to TRBJ1-4; 7 bases are shared with TRBD1. V lost 4 bases and J lost 7; bases outside the gene matches: 13. CDR3 size: 16 residues. CDR1 SGHDT and CDR2 YYEEEE come from the germline V gene.